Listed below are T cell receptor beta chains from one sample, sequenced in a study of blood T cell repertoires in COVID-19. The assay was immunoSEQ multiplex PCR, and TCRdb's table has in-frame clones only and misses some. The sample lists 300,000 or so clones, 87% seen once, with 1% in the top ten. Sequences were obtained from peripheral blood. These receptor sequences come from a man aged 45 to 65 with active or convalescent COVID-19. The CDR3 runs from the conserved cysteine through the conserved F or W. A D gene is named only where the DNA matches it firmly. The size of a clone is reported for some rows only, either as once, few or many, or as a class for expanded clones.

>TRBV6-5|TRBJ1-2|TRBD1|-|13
TGTGCCAGCACCATGACAGGGGGCGAAAGCTACACCTTC
CASTMTGGESYTF
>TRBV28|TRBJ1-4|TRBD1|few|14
TGTGCCAGCAGTAACAGGGGACTTAGCGAAAAACTGTTTTTT
CASSNRGLSEKLFF
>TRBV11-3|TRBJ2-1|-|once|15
TGTGCCAGCAGCTTAGCCCCCGACAGATACAATGAGCAGTTCTTC
CASSLAPDRYNEQFF
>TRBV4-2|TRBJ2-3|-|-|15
TGTGCCAGCAGCCAAGATCTTGAGAACACAGATACGCAGTATTTT
CASSQDLENTDTQYF
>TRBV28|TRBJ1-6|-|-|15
TGTGCCAGCAGTTTAATAATGGGGCAAAATTCACCCCTCCACTTT
CASSLIMGQNSPLHF
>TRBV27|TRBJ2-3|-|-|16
TGTGCCAGCAGTCCCCAATTCCGTACTAGCACAGATACGCAGTATTTT
CASSPQFRTSTDTQYF
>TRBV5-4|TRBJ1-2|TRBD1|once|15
TGTGCCAGCAGCAACCCGGGACAGGCTAACTATGGCTACACCTTC
CASSNPGQANYGYTF
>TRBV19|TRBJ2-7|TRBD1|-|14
TGTGCCAGTAGTACCGGACAGGGGTCCTACGAGCAGTACTTC
CASSTGQGSYEQYF
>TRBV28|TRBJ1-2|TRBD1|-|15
TGTGCCAGCAGCCCCGGGACAGGATTTAACTATGGCTACACCTTC
CASSPGTGFNYGYTF
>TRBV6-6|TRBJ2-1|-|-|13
TGTGCCAGCAGTTACTACCTGGCCGGGGAGCAGTTCTTC
CASSYYLAGEQFF
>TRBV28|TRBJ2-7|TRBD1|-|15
TGTGCCAGCAGTTCCACAGGGGGCCTGATCAAGGTGCAGTACTTC
CASSSTGGLIKVQYF
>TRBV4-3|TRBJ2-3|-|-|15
TGCGCCAGCAGCCTCGACACGAAAACAGGGGATACGCAGTATTTT
CASSLDTKTGDTQYF
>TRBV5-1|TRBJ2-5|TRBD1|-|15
TGCGCCAGCAGCTTGGTCCAGGGGGCCCAAGAGACCCAGTACTTC
CASSLVQGAQETQYF
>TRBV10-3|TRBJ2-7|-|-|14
TGTGCCATCAGTGTGGAGGGACTCTGGGGCGAGCAGTACTTC
CAISVEGLWGEQYF
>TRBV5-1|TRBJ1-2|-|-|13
TGCGCCAGCAGCTTGAGCCTGGGGGGTGGCTACACCTTC
CASSLSLGGGYTF
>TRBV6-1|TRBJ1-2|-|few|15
TGTGCCAGCAGTGAATACTGGTCGGGAAACTATGGCTACACCTTC
CASSEYWSGNYGYTF
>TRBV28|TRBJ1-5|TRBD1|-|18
TGTGCCAGCACCTCTTTGGGCTGGACAGGGGCGGGTAATCAGCCCCAGCATTTT
CASTSLGWTGAGNQPQHF
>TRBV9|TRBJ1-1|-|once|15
TGTGCCAGCAGCGTCGGAGGGTCCGATATCACTGAAGCTTTCTTT
CASSVGGSDITEAFF
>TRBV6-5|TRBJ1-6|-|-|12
TGTGCCAGCAGGGAGAGTAATTCACCCCTCCACTTT
CASRESNSPLHF
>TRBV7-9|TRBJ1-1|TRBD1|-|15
TGTGCCAGCAGCCCCTCCGGACAGGCAGGCACTGAAGCTTTCTTT
CASSPSGQAGTEAFF
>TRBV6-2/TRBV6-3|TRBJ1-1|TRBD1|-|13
TGTGCCAGCAGCAACTTCGGACAGGGGGAGGCTTTCTTT
CASSNFGQGEAFF
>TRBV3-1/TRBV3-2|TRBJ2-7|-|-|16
TGTGCCAGCAGCCCGAAGCGGGACAAATCCCCGTACGAGCAGTACTTC
CASSPKRDKSPYEQYF
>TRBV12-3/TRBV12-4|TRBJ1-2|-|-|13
TGTGCCAGCAGTAAAGGGGGTTCATATGGCTACACCTTC
CASSKGGSYGYTF
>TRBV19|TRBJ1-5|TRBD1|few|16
TGTGCCAGTAGACGCTCGACAGGGGGCTTCTCAAAGCCCCAGCATTTT
CASRRSTGGFSKPQHF
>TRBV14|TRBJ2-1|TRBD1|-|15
TGTGCCAGCAGCCAAGGGACAGGCCCATGGAATGAGCAGTTCTTC
CASSQGTGPWNEQFF
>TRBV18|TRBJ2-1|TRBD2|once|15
TGTGCCAGCTCACCACCGACTAGCGGGAGGGGAGAGCAGTTCTTC
CASSPPTSGRGEQFF
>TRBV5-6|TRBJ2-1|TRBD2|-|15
TGTGCCAGCAGCTTGGTGGGACTAGCGGACAATGAGCAGTTCTTC
CASSLVGLADNEQFF
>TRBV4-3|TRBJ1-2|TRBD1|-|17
TGCGCCAGCAGCCAAGGGGGTAACAGGGGGATTAACTATGGCTACACCTTC
CASSQGGNRGINYGYTF
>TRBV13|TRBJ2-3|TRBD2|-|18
TGTGCCAGCAGCTTGGAGGGACTAGCGGGGGGGCCGGGAGATACGCAGTATTTT
CASSLEGLAGGPGDTQYF
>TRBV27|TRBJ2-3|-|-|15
TGTGCCAGCGGCCGATCCGGGACACTCACAGATACGCAGTATTTT
CASGRSGTLTDTQYF
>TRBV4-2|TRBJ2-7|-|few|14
TGTGCCAGCAGCAGGGAGAAAAGCTCCTACGAGCAGTACTTC
CASSREKSSYEQYF
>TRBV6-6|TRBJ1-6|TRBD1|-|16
TGTGCCAGCAGTTCTCCGGGACAGGGCTATAATTCACCCCTCCACTTT
CASSSPGQGYNSPLHF
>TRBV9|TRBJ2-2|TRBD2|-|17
TGTGCCAGCAGCGCCCCTATTGGCGGGAGTCTGACCGGGGAGCTGTTTTTT
CASSAPIGGSLTGELFF
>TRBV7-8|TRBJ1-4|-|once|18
TGTGCCAGCAGCTTATCAGGGTTTTTAGGGGGTGGGGGTGAAAAACTGTTTTTT
CASSLSGFLGGGGEKLFF
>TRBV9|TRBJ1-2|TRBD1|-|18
TGTGCCAGCAGCGCCGAAGTACTCCGGGACAGACTTAACTATGGCTACACCTTC
CASSAEVLRDRLNYGYTF
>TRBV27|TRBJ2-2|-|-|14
TGTGCCAGCAAACCAGGGGTGAACACCGGGGAGCTGTTTTTT
CASKPGVNTGELFF
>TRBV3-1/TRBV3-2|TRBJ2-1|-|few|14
TGTGCCAGCAGCCAAGGGTTGGGCGTCAATGAGCAGTTCTTC
CASSQGLGVNEQFF
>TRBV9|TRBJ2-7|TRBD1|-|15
TGTGCCAGCAGCGACGGACAGGACCCTCTCCACGAGCAGTACTTC
CASSDGQDPLHEQYF
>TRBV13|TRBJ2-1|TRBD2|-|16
TGTGCCAGCAGCTCCAAGACTAGCGGAGCTTACAATGAGCAGTTCTTC
CASSSKTSGAYNEQFF
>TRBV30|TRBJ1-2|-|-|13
TGTGCCTGGAGTGTACGGGGGGCGCGTGGCTACACCTTC
CAWSVRGARGYTF
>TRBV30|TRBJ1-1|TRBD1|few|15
TGTGCCTGGAGTAGGGGGCGGGTAGTGAGGACTGAAGCTTTCTTT
CAWSRGRVVRTEAFF
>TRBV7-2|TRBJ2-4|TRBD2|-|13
TGTGCCAGCAGCTTCGGGGGAGGGTACATTCAGTACTTC
CASSFGGGYIQYF
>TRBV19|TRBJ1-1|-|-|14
TGTGCCAGTAGTGCTGACAGGAGAGGCACTGAAGCTTTCTTT
CASSADRRGTEAFF
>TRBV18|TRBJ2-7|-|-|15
TGTGCCAGCTCACCAAGGGCGGGACGGTCCTACGAGCAGTACTTC
CASSPRAGRSYEQYF
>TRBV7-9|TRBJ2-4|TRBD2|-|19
TGTGCCAGCAGCGCCCCGACTAGCGGGAGTCAGGGAGCCAAAAACATTCAGTACTTC
CASSAPTSGSQGAKNIQYF
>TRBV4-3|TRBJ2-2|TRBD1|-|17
TGCGCCAGCAGCCAAGAGGGAGGGACAGGGGGCTTCGGGGAGCTGTTTTTT
CASSQEGGTGGFGELFF
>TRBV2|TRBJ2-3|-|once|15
TGTGCCAGCAGTGTTAGCCGCCTCCAGACAGATACGCAGTATTTT
CASSVSRLQTDTQYF
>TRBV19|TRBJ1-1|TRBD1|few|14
TGTGCCAGCCGGCCACAGGGGCTGAACACTGAAGCTTTCTTT
CASRPQGLNTEAFF
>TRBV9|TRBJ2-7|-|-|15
TGTGCCAGCAGCGTAGATGGTCGGTCCTCGGGGGAGCAGTACTTC
CASSVDGRSSGEQYF
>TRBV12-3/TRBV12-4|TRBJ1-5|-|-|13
TGTGCCAGCAGTTTGGGAGGGGATCAGCCCCAGCATTTT
CASSLGGDQPQHF
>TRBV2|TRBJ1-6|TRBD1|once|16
TGTGCCAGCAGCGCCGGGACAGGGGTCAATAATTCACCCCTCCACTTT
CASSAGTGVNNSPLHF
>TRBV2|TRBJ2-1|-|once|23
TGTGCCAGCAGAGTGACCTCCGAATCTCGAGCAGTGCGGGAAGGAAATAAGTACAATGAGCAGTTCTTC
CASRVTSESRAVREGNKYNEQFF
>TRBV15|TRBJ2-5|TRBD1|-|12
TGTGCCACCGGGACAGCAAAAGAGACCCAGTACTTC
CATGTAKETQYF
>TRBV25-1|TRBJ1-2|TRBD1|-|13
TGTGCCAGCAGGGGACAGGATTACTATGGCTACACCTTC
CASRGQDYYGYTF
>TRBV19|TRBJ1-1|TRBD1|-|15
TGTGCCAGTAGTCCCCCAGACAGGGGCGGGACTGAAGCTTTCTTT
CASSPPDRGGTEAFF
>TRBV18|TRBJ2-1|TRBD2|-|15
TGTGCCAGCTCACTGGGACTAGCGGCCCTCAATGAGCAGTTCTTC
CASSLGLAALNEQFF
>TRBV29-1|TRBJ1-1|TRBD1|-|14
TGCAGCGTCAGGGGGAACGGATGGGACACTGAAGCTTTCTTT
CSVRGNGWDTEAFF